The following is a T cell receptor (beta chain) sequence with its context. The target antigen is unknown. The record originates from a study of cytomegalovirus exposure and HLA in healthy donors. Study-level points and caveats: Equally common other TCR beta chains were less clonally expanded than HLA-associated ones, a later analysis found. Cytomegalovirus association was listed for 170 or so TCR beta chains. TCR beta V segments were, for the most part, productive about 90% or about 30% of the time in an earlier analysis. Among immune exposure information, only CMV serostatus was available.

The PCR contained 60 Vbeta and 13 Jbeta primers. Generated by immunoSEQ multiplex PCR, the TCRdb table keeps only in-frame clones and is missing some. The sample has over 75,000 clones, about 80% seen once. The germline gives CDR1 LNHDA, CDR2 SQIVND (reference sequence). The CDR3 length is 14 residues. V dropped 2 bases and J dropped 8 bases, with 15 bases sitting between them. V and J are TRBV19 and TRBJ1-2, with D tentatively TRBD1 (5 bases). The sequence was collected from a male donor in good health and CMV-seropositive. Sequenced sample: PBMCs. The CDR3 loop reads CASSISDTSGGYTF. Written as DNA, the CDR3 is TGTGCCAGTAGTATATCGGACACCTCCGGCGGCTACACCTTC. Looking up the rest from reference TRBV19 and TRBJ1-2 gives the full variable domain: DGGITQSPKYLFRKEGQNVTLSCEQNLNHDAMYWYRQDPGQGLRLIYYSQIVNDFQKGDIAEGYSVSREKKESFPLTVTSAQKNPTAFYLCASSISDTSGGYTFGSGTRLTVV.